What follows describes a single TCR beta chain. This sample stems from a study of blood T cell repertoires in COVID-19. About the study: PBMCs, B-cell-depleted T cells, or T cells were the source of the cDNA or gDNA that made up the material.

The V and J ends lost 6 bases and 4 bases respectively, with 12 bases between them. CDR3 length equals 13 residues. The V gene's germline CDR1 is SNHLY and CDR2 FYNNEI. TCRdb keeps only in-frame clones here, not all; method: immunoSEQ multiplex PCR. The sample consists of 250,000 to 350,000 clones, about 89% of them appearing once. Sequencing input: peripheral blood. The chain has TRBV2 and TRBJ1-1; D remains unclear. The TCR originated in a woman younger than 45 with COVID-19, enrolled during active disease. The DNA for the CDR3 is TGTGCCAGCAGCCCGATCGCTAGCACTGAAGCTTTCTTT. Amino acid sequence: CASSPIASTEAFF. The full variable domain, in which reference TRBV2 and TRBJ1-1 provide the parts outside the CDR3, is EPEVTQTPSHQVTQMGQEVILRCVPISNHLYFYWYRQILGQKVEFLVSFYNNEISEKSEIFDDQFSVERPDGSNFTLKIRSTKLEDSAMYFCASSPIASTEAFFGQGTRLTVV.